A single sample is the source of the 2 T cell receptor beta chains below, sequenced in a study of blood T cells in healthy people across ages. It was with a sample-barcoded 5' primer and a J-beta primer mix that a second PCR of roughly 7 to 12 cycles was run. Using its own MiXCR run on the 5' RACE reads, TCRdb lists one record per CDR3 protein. The table lists about 640,000 distinct CDR3 sequences, under 70% of them singletons. Sequencing was done on a sample of blood. These receptors originate from a man between 60 and 75 years old in good health.

This clonotype turned up a few times. Germline is not matched at one junction end, which may reflect a read error. The V and J genes are TRBV20-1 and TRBJ2-3, with 8 bases fitting TRBD2. CDR1 DFQATT and CDR2 SNEGSKA come from the germline V gene (reference sequence). The CDR3 has 14 residues. The CDR3, as DNA: TGTAGTGTACCGGGACTAGGAGAGGGAGATACGCAGTATTTT. Protein sequence: CSVPGLGEGDTQYF.

This clonotype appeared a single time. Compared with germline, one end of the junction differs, possibly owing to a read error. The J gene is TRBJ2-1, the V gene TRBV4-1; D ambiguous. Germline-derived CDR1 and CDR2 are MGHRA and YSYEKL. This CDR3 is 14 amino acids long. The CDR3 region has the DNA TGTGCCAGCAGCCAAAGGGTCCTAGAGGATGAGCAGTTCTTC. It codes for CASSQRVLEDEQFF.